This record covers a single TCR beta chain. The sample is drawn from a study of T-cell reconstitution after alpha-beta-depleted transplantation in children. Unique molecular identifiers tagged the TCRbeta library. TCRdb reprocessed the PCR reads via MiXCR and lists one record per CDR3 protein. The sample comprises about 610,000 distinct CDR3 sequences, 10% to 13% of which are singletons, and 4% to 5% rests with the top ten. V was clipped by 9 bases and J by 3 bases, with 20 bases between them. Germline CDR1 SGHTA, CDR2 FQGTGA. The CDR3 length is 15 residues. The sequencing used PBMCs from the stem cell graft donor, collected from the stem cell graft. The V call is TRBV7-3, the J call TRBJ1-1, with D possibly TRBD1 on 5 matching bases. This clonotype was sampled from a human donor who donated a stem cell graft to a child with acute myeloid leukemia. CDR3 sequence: CASFNGGYRYTEAFF. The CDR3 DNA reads TGTGCCAGTTTTAATGGGGGTTATAGGTACACTGAAGCTTTCTTT.